The 10 T cell receptor beta chains given below trace back to one sample, sequenced in a study of CD8 T cell repertoires and HIV-1 epitope variants (TCRdb year 2020). These receptors' antigens are unknown. Library prep was done by the immunoSEQ multiplex PCR assay. Held by TCRdb, this immuneACCESS table contains in-frame sequences only and omits some clones. Under half of the omission traces to an unresolved V gene where checked; the cause of the rest is unknown. The sample profile shows approximately 5,100 clones; over 50% of them were found once. Under 45% of the sample is in the top ten clones. The sample was cultured CD8+ T cells derived from PBMCs. These receptors originate from a male donor with HIV.

V and J are TRBV27 and TRBJ1-3, with a tentative D call TRBD1 (5 bases). CDR1 MNHEY and CDR2 SMNVEV come from the germline V gene (reference sequence). The CDR3 contains 16 residues. Trimming stripped 3 bases from V and 0 bases from J, with 12 bases between. The CDR3 sequence is CASSLSRADSGNTIYF. CDR3 DNA: TGTGCCAGCAGTTTGAGCAGGGCCGACTCTGGAAACACCATATATTTT.

This clone was counted between two and nine times. The V gene is TRBV10-2, the J gene TRBJ1-3; D is undetermined. Germline V lookup: CDR1 WSHSY, CDR2 SAAADI. V was trimmed by 3 bases and J by 3 bases, leaving 9 bases between them. This CDR3 has 14 residues. This chain's CDR3 is CASSESPFGNTIYF. CDR3 nucleotide sequence: TGCGCCAGCAGTGAAAGTCCCTTTGGAAACACCATATATTTT.

V is TRBV27 and J is TRBJ2-1, with a weak D call TRBD1 (6 bases). The CDR3 has 14 residues. The germline V gene encodes CDR1 MNHEY and CDR2 SMNVEV (reference sequence). Trimming removed 4 bases at V and 3 bases at J, with 10 bases between. As DNA, the CDR3 is TGTGCCAGCAGTTCCAGGGGAAACTACAATGAGCAGTTCTTC. Its translation is CASSSRGNYNEQFF.

The chain links TRBV5-4 to TRBJ1-2; D gene unclear. From germline, CDR1 is SGHNT and CDR2 YYREEE (reference sequence). The V end was cut by 4 bases, the J end by 1 base, with 20 bases between. CDR3 length equals 17 residues. For the CDR3, the DNA is TGTGCCAGCAGCCCGCCCGGGCAGGCCCTATTTAACTATGGCTACACCTTC. It yields the protein CASSPPGQALFNYGYTF.

This clone showed up just a few times. The rearrangement links TRBV27 to TRBJ2-7, with 10 bases that match TRBD2. The CDR3 is made up of 22 amino acids. CDR1 is MNHEY and CDR2 is SMNVEV in the germline V gene (reference sequence). V lost 10 bases to trimming and J lost 0 bases; unmatched junction nucleotides: 30. This CDR3 reads CATRHIRREWVLAGPISYEQYF. As DNA, the CDR3 is TGTGCCACCAGACATATTAGAAGGGAGTGGGTACTAGCGGGACCTATCTCCTACGAGCAGTACTTC.

The chain couples TRBV10-3 to TRBJ2-2; D call uncertain. The CDR3 is 15 amino acids. The germline V gene encodes CDR1 ENHRY and CDR2 SYGVKD. Trimming left V 3 bases short and J 5 bases short, with 13 bases between. CDR3 amino acids: CAISENLGVTGELFF. CDR3 in DNA: TGTGCCATCAGTGAAAATCTAGGCGTTACCGGGGAGCTGTTTTTT.

This clone is a singleton in its sample. The rearrangement links TRBV6-1 to TRBJ2-7; 9 bases line up with TRBD2. The V gene end was trimmed by 4 bases and the J gene end by 7 bases; junction bases not matched to a gene: 8. Germline V CDR1 and CDR2: MNHNS, SASEGT. The CDR3 has 14 residues. CDR3 DNA sequence: TGTGCCAGCAGTGGAGTAGCGGGAGCTGGGGAGCAGTACTTC. This encodes CASSGVAGAGEQYF.

This clone was seen a handful of times. The V gene is TRBV10-1, the J gene TRBJ2-7; 8 nucleotides line up with TRBD2. The CDR3 extends over 15 amino acids. Per the germline V gene, CDR1 is WNHNN and CDR2 is SYGVQD (reference sequence). V shed 3 bases, J shed 3 bases, and the junction held 7 bases outside the gene matches. This CDR3 reads CASSETSGVFYEQYF. CDR3 sequence (DNA): TGCGCCAGCAGTGAAACTAGCGGTGTCTTCTACGAGCAGTACTTC.

This clone was detected once. This chain joins TRBV27 and TRBJ2-2, with TRBD2 as a possible D gene (6 bases). V was clipped by 7 bases and J by 1 base, with 13 bases between them. Looked up from germline, CDR1 is MNHEY and CDR2 is SMNVEV (reference sequence). This CDR3 spans 15 amino acids. This CDR3 reads CASTWWGGNTGELFF. The CDR3 region has the DNA TGTGCCAGCACCTGGTGGGGAGGGAACACCGGGGAGCTGTTTTTT.

This rearrangement joins TRBV5-6 to TRBJ2-7; the D gene is possibly TRBD1 (6 bases). The V end was cut by 4 bases, the J end by 0 bases, with 11 bases between. Germline CDR1 is SGHDT and CDR2 is YYEEEE. The CDR3 extends over 14 amino acids. The CDR3 reads CASSLQGISYEQYF. DNA for the CDR3: TGTGCCAGCAGCCTACAGGGAATCTCCTACGAGCAGTACTTC.